These T cell receptor beta chains were read from a single sample in a study of blood T cell repertoires in COVID-19. Assay: immunoSEQ multiplex PCR; the TCRdb copy retains only in-frame clones and omits some. The table lists about 320,000 clones, 75% to 85% of them singletons. The specimen was peripheral blood. The receptors shown here come from a human donor in a cohort sampled during active COVID-19. CDR3s include the opening cysteine and the closing phenylalanine or tryptophan. D genes are given only for firm matches. Size tells how often a clone was seen (once, few, many) or the class of an expanded clone, and some rows leave it out.

TRBD1	TRBV5-5	-	TRBJ2-2	CASSFWDRDAGELFF	TGTGCCAGCAGCTTCTGGGACAGGGACGCCGGGGAGCTGTTTTTT
-	TRBV30	-	TRBJ2-1	CAWGGTSYNEQFF	TGTGCCTGGGGTGGGACTTCCTACAATGAGCAGTTCTTC
TRBD1	TRBV4-1	-	TRBJ2-6	CASSQRGLLTSGANVLTF	TGCGCCAGCAGCCAAAGGGGGCTATTAACCTCTGGGGCCAACGTCCTGACTTTC
-	TRBV6-5	-	TRBJ2-1	CASSSAVHEQFF	TGTGCCAGCAGTAGCGCCGTACATGAGCAGTTCTTC
-	TRBV7-6	-	TRBJ1-1	CASSDPERSGTTEAFF	TGTGCCAGCAGCGACCCCGAACGGTCGGGTACGACTGAAGCTTTCTTT
-	TRBV21-1	-	TRBJ1-6	CASSNRVQGPSSYNSPLHF	TGTGCCAGCAGCAACCGAGTACAGGGGCCGAGCTCCTATAATTCACCCCTCCACTTT
TRBD2	TRBV9	-	TRBJ2-1	CASSVAVAGGPFVYNEQFF	TGTGCCAGCAGCGTAGCGGTAGCGGGGGGGCCCTTCGTCTACAATGAGCAGTTCTTC
TRBD1	TRBV23-1	many	TRBJ1-2	CASTSSGAGTGNYGYTF	TGCGCCAGCACTTCTTCGGGGGCAGGGACAGGTAACTATGGCTACACCTTC
TRBD1	TRBV9	-	TRBJ1-2	CASSDGRTGVFYGYTF	TGTGCCAGCAGCGACGGCCGGACAGGGGTTTTCTATGGCTACACCTTC
-	TRBV3-1/TRBV3-2	-	TRBJ2-5	CASSSRDFQETQYF	TGTGCCAGCAGCTCCCGGGACTTCCAAGAGACCCAGTACTTC
TRBD2	TRBV6-4	-	TRBJ2-3	CASSPLAGAGTDTQYF	TGTGCCAGCAGTCCCCTAGCGGGGGCTGGCACAGATACGCAGTATTTT
TRBD2	TRBV6-5	-	TRBJ2-1	CASGRLAGGLNEQFF	TGTGCCAGCGGGAGACTAGCGGGGGGGTTAAATGAGCAGTTCTTC
-	TRBV6-5	-	TRBJ2-3	CASSPGYTDTQYF	TGTGCCAGCAGCCCAGGGTACACAGATACGCAGTATTTT
-	TRBV2	-	TRBJ1-4	CASSASTNEKLFF	TGTGCCAGCAGTGCGTCAACTAATGAAAAACTGTTTTTT
-	TRBV7-2	-	TRBJ1-5	CASSLGGGSNQPQHF	TGTGCCAGCAGCTTAGGGGGGGGTAGCAATCAGCCCCAGCATTTT
-	TRBV6-5	-	TRBJ2-7	CASSYSSNEQYF	TGTGCCAGCAGTTACTCGAGCAACGAGCAGTACTTC
-	TRBV20-1	-	TRBJ2-2	CSAIDGGPTGELFF	TGCAGTGCTATTGACGGGGGGCCGACCGGGGAGCTGTTTTTT
TRBD1	TRBV6-5	-	TRBJ1-3	CASSPTGGFGNTIYF	TGTGCCAGCAGCCCGACAGGGGGCTTTGGAAACACCATATATTTT
TRBD1	TRBV6-5	-	TRBJ1-2	CASSPEGQGGYTF	TGTGCCAGCAGCCCCGAGGGACAGGGTGGGTACACCTTC
-	TRBV11-1	-	TRBJ1-2	CASSLAVGGYGYTF	TGTGCCAGCAGCTTAGCGGTGGGAGGCTATGGCTACACCTTC
-	TRBV27	-	TRBJ1-5	CASSPRGGWSNQPQHF	TGTGCCAGCAGTCCCCGGGGAGGTTGGAGCAATCAGCCCCAGCATTTT
-	TRBV6-4	-	TRBJ2-7	CASSVRGAHYEQYF	TGTGCCAGCAGTGTGCGCGGGGCGCATTACGAGCAGTACTTC
-	TRBV2	-	TRBJ2-3	CASSRGGVTDTQYF	TGTGCCAGCAGTCGGGGCGGGGTCACAGATACGCAGTATTTT
-	TRBV7-9	-	TRBJ2-7	CASRLGPYEQYF	TGTGCCAGCAGATTAGGGCCTTACGAGCAGTACTTC
-	TRBV19	-	TRBJ2-7	CASSLRDTKTYEQYF	TGTGCCAGTAGTCTCCGGGACACAAAAACGTACGAGCAGTACTTC
-	TRBV19	-	TRBJ1-5	CASSIGGGQPQHF	TGTGCCAGTAGTATAGGGGGAGGTCAGCCCCAGCATTTT
-	TRBV7-2	few	TRBJ1-5	CASSLVLSGNQPQHF	TGTGCCAGCAGCTTAGTTTTGAGCGGCAATCAGCCCCAGCATTTT
-	TRBV7-8	few	TRBJ1-3	CASSLVPGTGNTIYF	TGTGCCAGCAGCTTAGTCCCAGGGACAGGAAACACCATATATTTT
TRBD1	TRBV19	-	TRBJ1-1	CASSFNRGVNTEAFF	TGTGCCAGTAGTTTCAACAGGGGAGTGAACACTGAAGCTTTCTTT
-	TRBV6-5	-	TRBJ2-2	CASRRVRGAGELFF	TGTGCCAGCAGGAGAGTCCGGGGAGCCGGGGAGCTGTTTTTT
-	TRBV7-3	-	TRBJ2-1	CASSLTPWANEQFF	TGTGCCAGCAGCTTAACCCCTTGGGCCAATGAGCAGTTCTTC
TRBD1	TRBV7-3	once	TRBJ1-1	CASSTPGQTEAFF	TGTGCCAGCAGTACGCCGGGACAGACTGAAGCTTTCTTT
-	TRBV30	once	TRBJ1-2	CAWSVGLYGYTF	TGTGCCTGGAGTGTGGGGCTGTATGGCTACACCTTC